Listed below are T cell receptor beta chains from one sample, sequenced in a study of shared clonotypes between healthy human individuals. Only in-frame clones appear in the TCRdb table, and some are missing; sequencing was by immunoSEQ multiplex PCR. Altogether 2 million to 3 million clones are present, around nine tenths being singletons, with the ten largest covering 0.14%. The sequencing sample was made of naive CD4+ T cells sorted from blood. These receptors all come from a man aged 18 to 35 in good health. The CDR3 runs from the conserved cysteine through the conserved F or W. D genes are given only for firm matches. Clone size is not always given. Where it is, it says once, few, many or a class for expanded clones.

J gene,V gene,clone size,CDR3 length,D gene,CDR3 DNA,CDR3 protein
TRBJ2-1,TRBV7-2,NA,15,TRBD2,TGTGCCAGCAGGGTTAGCGGGGGAACTCACAATGAGCAGTTCTTC,CASRVSGGTHNEQFF
TRBJ1-3,TRBV18,NA,15,TRBD1,TGTGCCAGCTCACGACCGGGACAGGTGGGAAACACCATATATTTT,CASSRPGQVGNTIYF
TRBJ1-1,TRBV5-1,NA,18,TRBD1,TGCGCCAGCAGCTTGTTCCCGAGGACAGGGGAGATCAACACTGAAGCTTTCTTT,CASSLFPRTGEINTEAFF
TRBJ2-7,TRBV7-2,NA,15,NA,TGTGCCAGCAGCTTACGACTCGCCCTGGGCTACGAGCAGTACTTC,CASSLRLALGYEQYF
TRBJ1-2,TRBV11-2,NA,16,TRBD1,TGTGCCAGCAGCTCTCAAGACAGGGGTTACAACTATGGCTACACCTTC,CASSSQDRGYNYGYTF
TRBJ2-7,TRBV6-1,once,13,NA,TGTGCCAGCAGTGGGCGACAGGCCTACGAGCAGTACTTC,CASSGRQAYEQYF
TRBJ1-3,TRBV7-2,NA,14,NA,TGTGCCAGCAGCCGAAGGGAGGCCGGAAACACCATATATTTT,CASSRREAGNTIYF
TRBJ1-1,TRBV5-1,NA,14,NA,TGCGCCAGCAGCTCCCGGCCGTGGCAGACTGAAGCTTTCTTT,CASSSRPWQTEAFF
TRBJ2-7,TRBV5-1,once,15,NA,TGCGCCAGCAGCTTGGGAGGGACGGGAGCCTACGAGCAGTACTTC,CASSLGGTGAYEQYF
TRBJ2-4,TRBV19,NA,14,NA,TGTGCCAGTAGTATAGACACAAGCCGAAACATTCAGTACTTC,CASSIDTSRNIQYF
TRBJ1-6,TRBV7-2,NA,13,NA,TGTGCCAGCAGAAGGGGGGTCGGGTCACCCCTCCACTTT,CASRRGVGSPLHF
TRBJ2-3,TRBV25-1,NA,12,TRBD1,TGTGCCAGCAGTGAACGGGACAGGGTCAGATATTTT,CASSERDRVRYF
TRBJ1-2,TRBV6-1,NA,13,NA,TGTGCCAGCATGATTTCCCTTCCAGCAGGCTACACCTTC,CASMISLPAGYTF
TRBJ1-3,TRBV6-5,once,15,NA,TGTGCCAGCAGTTACCAGCGTAGCTCTGGAAACACCATATATTTT,CASSYQRSSGNTIYF
TRBJ2-7,TRBV6-5,NA,13,NA,TGTGCCAGCGGAGAGATGGGATCCTACGAGCAGTACTTC,CASGEMGSYEQYF
TRBJ1-5,TRBV19,once,12,NA,TGTGCCAGTAGTATAAGGGGTTTGCCCCAGCATTTT,CASSIRGLPQHF
TRBJ2-5,TRBV21-1,NA,16,NA,TGTGCCAGCGGAGGACCCGGGACAGCGAGGGGAGAGACCCAGTACTTC,CASGGPGTARGETQYF
TRBJ2-7,TRBV15,NA,14,NA,TGTGCCACCAGCATCCGGGACCGCTACTACGAGCAGTACTTC,CATSIRDRYYEQYF
TRBJ1-2,TRBV2,few,14,NA,TGTGCCAGCAAATCAGCTGAGGGGCTAAATGGCTACACCTTC,CASKSAEGLNGYTF
TRBJ2-5,TRBV5-1,NA,15,TRBD1,TGCGCCAGCAGCCCCGACAGGGCAGGGCAGGAGACCCAGTACTTC,CASSPDRAGQETQYF
TRBJ2-7,TRBV4-2,NA,17,NA,TGTGCCAGCAGCCCCCGTTACGGGGGCGGGGGACCCTACGAGCAGTACTTC,CASSPRYGGGGPYEQYF
TRBJ1-4,TRBV9,NA,14,NA,TGTGCCAGCGCGGGACTTGCAACTAATGAAAAACTGTTTTTT,CASAGLATNEKLFF
TRBJ1-1,TRBV7-9,NA,13,NA,TGTGCCAGCAGCTTAAAAACAGGAGACAAAGCTTTCTTT,CASSLKTGDKAFF
TRBJ2-7,TRBV6-5,NA,12,NA,TGTGCCAGCAGCTCAGACTTGTACGAGCAGTACTTC,CASSSDLYEQYF
TRBJ2-5,TRBV30,NA,14,TRBD2,TGTGCCTGGAAAGCTAGCGGGACCGTGGAGACCCAGTACTTC,CAWKASGTVETQYF
TRBJ2-2,TRBV7-9,NA,15,NA,TGTGCCAGCAGCTTACCCGGGGCTTTCGCCGGGGAGCTGTTTTTT,CASSLPGAFAGELFF
TRBJ2-6,TRBV6-6,NA,15,NA,TGTGCCAGCAAAAACGTGGGGCTCGGGGCCAACGTCCTGACTTTC,CASKNVGLGANVLTF
TRBJ2-2,TRBV6-1,NA,14,NA,TGTGCCAGCAGTGAATTCCCTGCCACCGGGGAGCTGTTTTTT,CASSEFPATGELFF
TRBJ2-7,TRBV13,NA,15,TRBD2,TGTGCCAGCAGCTTAGGACGCGGACTAGCCCACGAGCAGTACTTC,CASSLGRGLAHEQYF
TRBJ1-2,TRBV2,NA,13,NA,TGTGCCAGCAGTGAAGCGCCTTTCTATGGCTACACCTTC,CASSEAPFYGYTF
TRBJ2-7,TRBV5-6,NA,19,TRBD2,TGTGCCAGCACCCCCGGATGGGGTAGCGGGAGGACTCGCGCCTACGAGCAGTACTTC,CASTPGWGSGRTRAYEQYF
TRBJ1-1,TRBV28,NA,12,TRBD1,TGTGCCAGCGGGGACAGGGGGCTGAAAGCTTTCTTT,CASGDRGLKAFF
TRBJ2-1,TRBV28,NA,19,TRBD1,TGTGCCAGCACTCTATCACCCCTGACAGGGTCGAAGGCCTACAATGAGCAGTTCTTC,CASTLSPLTGSKAYNEQFF
TRBJ2-7,TRBV29-1,NA,18,TRBD2,TGCAGCGTTGCACTGCTGACTAGCGGGAGGAAAGGGGCCTACGAGCAGTACTTC,CSVALLTSGRKGAYEQYF
TRBJ2-7,TRBV6-5,NA,14,TRBD1,TGTGCCAGCAGGGGGGGACAGGGCGGCTACGAGCAGTACTTC,CASRGGQGGYEQYF
TRBJ1-1,TRBV19,once,10,NA,TGTGCCAGTGGGAGGGCGGAAGCTTTCTTT,CASGRAEAFF
TRBJ2-7,TRBV27,NA,15,NA,TGTGCCAGCAGCCCTGGGGGGGGGCCCTCCTACGAGCAGTACTTC,CASSPGGGPSYEQYF
TRBJ1-5,TRBV5-1,NA,18,TRBD1,TGCGCCAGCAGCTTGGAGCCTTCTGACAGGGGACGGAATCAGCCCCAGCATTTT,CASSLEPSDRGRNQPQHF
TRBJ2-2,TRBV5-1,once,15,TRBD2,TGCGCCAGCAGCCAGACTAGCGGGAGAGAAGGGGAGCTGTTTTTT,CASSQTSGREGELFF
TRBJ2-6,TRBV29-1,NA,18,TRBD2,TGCAGCGTTGAAGATCGTCGGGGGGATACCTCTGGGGCCAACGTCCTGACTTTC,CSVEDRRGDTSGANVLTF
TRBJ2-1,TRBV7-2,NA,19,NA,TGTGCCAGCAGCTTAGGCCCCCTCAAGGCGAAAAGGGACGACAATGAGCAGTTCTTC,CASSLGPLKAKRDDNEQFF
TRBJ2-2,TRBV10-3,NA,15,NA,TGTGCCATCAGTATAGCGGACTCGAACACCGGGGAGCTGTTTTTT,CAISIADSNTGELFF
TRBJ1-4,TRBV6-6,NA,14,NA,TGTGCCAGCAGGGTGGGGACGTTGAGTGAAAAACTGTTTTTT,CASRVGTLSEKLFF
TRBJ1-1,TRBV6-5,once,15,TRBD1,TGTGCCAGCAGCGACACCGGGACAGCGAACACTGAAGCTTTCTTT,CASSDTGTANTEAFF
TRBJ2-3,TRBV6-1,NA,14,NA,TGTGCCAGCATCAACGGACAGTCCACAGATACGCAGTATTTT,CASINGQSTDTQYF
TRBJ2-7,TRBV11-2,NA,14,NA,TGTGCCAGCAGCTTAGTAGATGTCTCCTACGAGCAGTACTTC,CASSLVDVSYEQYF
TRBJ2-1,TRBV7-2,NA,13,TRBD2,TGTGCCAGCAGCTTAGGGTCGGGAGGGACCCAGTTCTTC,CASSLGSGGTQFF
TRBJ1-6,TRBV5-6,NA,16,TRBD1,TGTGCCAGCAGCGAGACAGGGGGCTCCTATAATTCACCCCTCCACTTT,CASSETGGSYNSPLHF
TRBJ2-5,TRBV13,NA,14,NA,TGTGCCAGCAGCCACCGGGACACCCAAGAGACCCAGTACTTC,CASSHRDTQETQYF
TRBJ2-1,TRBV7-9,NA,16,TRBD2,TGTGCCAGCAGCCCGGGACTAGCGGGAGGGGTGAATGAGCAGTTCTTC,CASSPGLAGGVNEQFF
TRBJ1-6,TRBV19,NA,16,NA,TGTGCCAGTACCTCCGCGGGGGTTGGTTATAATTCACCCCTCCACTTT,CASTSAGVGYNSPLHF
TRBJ1-2,TRBV28,once,11,NA,TGTGCCAGCAGTTCTACCTATGGCTACACCTTC,CASSSTYGYTF
TRBJ1-6,TRBV7-9,NA,14,NA,TGTGCCAGCAGCTTAACAGGTCCTAATTCACCCCTCCACTTT,CASSLTGPNSPLHF
TRBJ2-2,TRBV5-1,NA,14,NA,TGCGCCAGCAGCGGGGGACTGAACACCGGGGAGCTGTTTTTT,CASSGGLNTGELFF
TRBJ1-5,TRBV20-1,NA,11,NA,TGCAGTGCAGGGATCTATCAGCCCCAGCATTTT,CSAGIYQPQHF
TRBJ2-7,TRBV18,NA,14,NA,TGTGCCAGCTCACCATCGCTCAACTCCTACGAGCAGTACTTC,CASSPSLNSYEQYF
TRBJ2-7,TRBV19,NA,14,NA,TGTGCCAGTAGTATCATTTTGGGTTCCTACGAGCAGTACTTC,CASSIILGSYEQYF
TRBJ2-7,TRBV28,NA,13,TRBD1,TGTGCCAGCAGCTCGGGACAGGGCTACGAGCAGTACTTC,CASSSGQGYEQYF
TRBJ2-1,TRBV27,NA,17,TRBD2,TGTGCCAGCAGTTTAAGACTAGCGGGAGTCGGGGACAATGAGCAGTTCTTC,CASSLRLAGVGDNEQFF